This T cell receptor (beta chain) came from a study of cytomegalovirus exposure and HLA in healthy donors. About this clone: Its antigen remains unidentified.

Trimming shortened V by 0 bases and J by 4 bases, and 12 bases separated the two germline ends. CDR3 length: 15 residues. CDR1 and CDR2 from the germline V gene are SGHVS and FNYEAQ. Whole-study findings and limits: In a later analysis, a genetic analysis reported fewer productive-TCR N-insertions in an Asian-associated ancestry cluster than the cohort average. Later work associated roughly 15,000 TCR beta sequences with HLA alleles at 0.05 false discovery rate.

The PCR employed 60 Vbeta primers together with 13 Jbeta primers. The repertoire was sequenced with immunoSEQ multiplex PCR; TCRdb's copy has only in-frame clones and lacks some. This table holds some 140,000 clones, approximately 79% found once. This TCR was recovered from a man aged 40-50 years in good health and CMV-seropositive. What was sequenced was PBMCs. The chain carries TRBV7-6 and TRBJ1-2; a weak D match, TRBD1 (5 bases). The CDR3 sequence: CASSLAGGGSYGYTF. The CDR3 region has the DNA TGTGCCAGCAGCTTAGCTGGCGGGGGATCCTATGGCTACACCTTC.